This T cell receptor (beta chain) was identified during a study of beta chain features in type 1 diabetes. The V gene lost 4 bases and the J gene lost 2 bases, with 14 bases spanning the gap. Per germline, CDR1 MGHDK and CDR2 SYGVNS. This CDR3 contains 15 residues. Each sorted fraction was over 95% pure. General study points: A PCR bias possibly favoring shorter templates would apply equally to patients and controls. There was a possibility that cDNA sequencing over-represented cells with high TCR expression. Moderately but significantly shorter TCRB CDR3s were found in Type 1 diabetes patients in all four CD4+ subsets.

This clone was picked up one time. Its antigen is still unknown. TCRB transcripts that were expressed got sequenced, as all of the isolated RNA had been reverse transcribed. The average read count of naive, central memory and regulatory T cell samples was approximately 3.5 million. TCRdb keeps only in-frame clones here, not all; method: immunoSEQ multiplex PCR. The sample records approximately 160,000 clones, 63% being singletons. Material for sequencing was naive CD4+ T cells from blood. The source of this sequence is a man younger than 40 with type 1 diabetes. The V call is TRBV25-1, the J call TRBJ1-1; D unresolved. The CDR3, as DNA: TGTGCCAGCAGTGTATCCGGGAGCTTAAACACTGAAGCTTTCTTT. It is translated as CASSVSGSLNTEAFF.